Listed here is a single TCR beta chain. Its antigen is not known. cDNA libraries for TCR beta contained unique molecular identifiers. From the PCR reads, TCRdb called clonotypes with MiXCR, one entry per CDR3 protein. This table has a few hundred thousand distinct CDR3 sequences, approximately 34% appearing once. This sample stems from a study of post-analysis software for immune sequencing data. Broader study findings: Five TRBV segments, including TRBV5-6, TRBV5-1 and TRBV20-1, were more frequent in patients than controls.

This CDR3 spans 12 amino acids. The germline CDR1 and CDR2 sequences are GTSNPN and SVGIG (reference sequence). This chain connects TRBV30 to TRBJ2-7; weak D call: TRBD2 (5 bases). With the DNA end fitting TRBJ2-5 better, the J assignment may be wrong. The source material was blood. The receptor was isolated from a girl under 18 with multiple sclerosis. CDR3 sequence (DNA): TGTGCCTGGAGTGTACAGCGGGAGACCCAGTACTTC. Translated: CAWSVQRETQYF.